One sample yielded the 2 T cell receptor beta chains listed below, sequenced in a study of cytomegalovirus exposure and HLA in healthy donors. The study ran its PCR with 60 Vbeta and 13 Jbeta primers. Profiling relied on immunoSEQ multiplex PCR, and the TCRdb table lists in-frame clones only, not all of them. This table holds fewer than 150,000 clones, over 70% found once. Sequenced input: PBMCs. The receptors derive from a man aged 35-49 years in good health and CMV-seronegative.

This chain joins TRBV25-1 and TRBJ1-5; TRBD1 might be the D (5 bases). There are 12 residues in the CDR3. Germline V gene sequence: CDR1 MGHDK, CDR2 SYGVNS. V was pared by 8 bases and J by 6 bases, with 11 bases between. CDR3 bases: TGTGCCAGCTCCCCGGGGGGTCAGCCCCAGCATTTT. As protein: CASSPGGQPQHF.

This clone has just a few counts. The chain's CDR3 is CASSPDWPSYEQYF. Here the CDR3 DNA reads TGCGCCAGCAGCCCCGATTGGCCCTCCTACGAGCAGTACTTC. V and J are TRBV4-1 and TRBJ2-7, with D unresolved. V was trimmed by 4 bases and J by 0 bases, leaving 10 bases between them. The CDR3 runs to 14 residues. Germline CDR1 is MGHRA and CDR2 is YSYEKL.